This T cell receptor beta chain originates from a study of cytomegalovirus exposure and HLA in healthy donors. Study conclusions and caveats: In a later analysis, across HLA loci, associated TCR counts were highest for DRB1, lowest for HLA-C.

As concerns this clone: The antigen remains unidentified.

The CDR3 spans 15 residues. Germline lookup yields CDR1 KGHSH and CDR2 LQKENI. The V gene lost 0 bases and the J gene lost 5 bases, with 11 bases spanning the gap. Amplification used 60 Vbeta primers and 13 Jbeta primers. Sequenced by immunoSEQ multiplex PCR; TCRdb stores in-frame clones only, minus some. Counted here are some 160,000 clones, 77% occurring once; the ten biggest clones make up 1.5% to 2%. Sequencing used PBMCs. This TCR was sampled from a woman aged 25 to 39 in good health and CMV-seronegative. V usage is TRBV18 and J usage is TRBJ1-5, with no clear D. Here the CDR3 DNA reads TGTGCCAGCTCACCACCGGGTGCCGGGGATCAGCCCCAGCATTTT. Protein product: CASSPPGAGDQPQHF.